The 27 T cell receptor beta chains given below trace back to one sample, sequenced in a study of T-cell memory formation after mild COVID-19. A single record per CDR3 protein comes from TCRdb applying MiXCR to the 5' RACE reads. The repertoire has about 150,000 distinct CDR3 sequences, 14% of them found once; the top ten carry around 14%. The sample comprised PBMCs or a T cell subset sorted from them (not recorded which). Source of these receptors: an adult woman who had mild COVID-19 (a few samples of this study predate the infection). Cell type and time point are not known.

This clonotype was detected a few times. V gene TRBV4-3 combines with J gene TRBJ2-5; a possible D gene is TRBD1 (5 bases). The CDR3 sequence is 15 residues long. CDR1 LGHNA and CDR2 YSLEER come from the germline V gene. The V end lost 4 bases, the J end lost 1 base, and 13 bases lay between the germline ends. The chain's CDR3 is CASSLGTGPQETQYF. Here the CDR3 DNA reads TGCGCCAGCAGCCTAGGCACAGGCCCCCAAGAGACCCAGTACTTC.

The V and J genes are TRBV15 and TRBJ2-3, with D hard to call. There are 15 residues in the CDR3. V dropped 0 bases and J dropped 2 bases, with 9 bases sitting between them. CDR1 and CDR2 from the germline V gene are LNHNV and YYDKDF (reference sequence). In DNA form, the CDR3 reads TGTGCCACCAGCAGAGATAAGAGGACCACAGATACGCAGTATTTT. Residues: CATSRDKRTTDTQYF.

The chain is built from TRBV6-5 and TRBJ1-2; 9 bases align to TRBD1. The CDR3 totals 15 residues. Trimming removed 5 bases from V and 3 bases from J; junction bases left unmatched: 7. In germline, CDR1 is MNHEY, CDR2 SVGAGI. The CDR3 loop is CASSPTDRGYYGYTF. CDR3 DNA: TGTGCCAGCAGTCCGACGGACAGGGGCTACTATGGCTACACCTTC.

This chain joins TRBV30 and TRBJ1-5; no clear D gene. Germline V CDR1 and CDR2: GTSNPN, SVGIG (reference sequence). V dropped 7 bases and J dropped 0 bases, with 13 bases sitting between them. CDR3 length equals 14 residues. CDR3 residues: CAFPTRHSNQPQHF. The CDR3 DNA reads TGTGCCTTCCCGACAAGGCATAGCAATCAGCCCCAGCATTTT.

This sequence joins TRBV6-5 and TRBJ2-7; D possibly corresponds to TRBD1 (5 bases). V dropped 5 bases and J dropped 6 bases, with 11 bases sitting between them. Germline CDR1 reads MNHEY; CDR2 reads SVGAGI. The CDR3 totals 12 residues. In DNA, the CDR3 is TGTGCCAGCAGTCCACCAGGGCCCGAGCAGTACTTC. Translating it yields CASSPPGPEQYF.

A few counts support this clonotype. The chain links TRBV12-5 to TRBJ2-1; the match to TRBD2 covers 8 bases. The germline V gene encodes CDR1 LGHNT and CDR2 FRNRAP. V lost 0 bases, J lost 7 bases, and 8 bases stayed unmatched. The CDR3 extends over 16 amino acids. For the CDR3, the DNA is TGTGCTAGTGGTTTGGTAGGGAGCGGGAGTAGGAATGAGCAGTTCTTC. Encoded protein: CASGLVGSGSRNEQFF.

There are a few counts of this clonotype. The chain combines TRBV20-1 with TRBJ1-2; D is unresolved. Germline values: CDR1 DFQATT, CDR2 SNEGSKA (reference sequence). This CDR3 is built from 9 residues. DNA of the CDR3: TGCGGCGACAACTATGGCTACACCTTC. It specifies CGDNYGYTF.

This chain uses TRBV6-5 with TRBJ1-1, with unresolved D. Germline CDR1 is MNHEY and CDR2 is SVGAGI. Trimming took off 6 bases at V and 3 bases at J, with 11 bases between the two ends. The CDR3 has 13 amino acids. The CDR3 here is CASRSGLYTEAFF. The CDR3 nucleotides are TGTGCCAGCAGGTCTGGACTTTACACTGAAGCTTTCTTT.

The CDR3 protein is CASKPVTGAQPQHF. Written as DNA, the CDR3 is TGTGCCAGTAAACCCGTGACAGGGGCTCAGCCCCAGCATTTT. The rearrangement joins TRBV19 to TRBJ1-5; 8 bases are shared with TRBD1. The CDR3 loop spans 14 amino acids. Germline V lookup: CDR1 LNHDA, CDR2 SQIVND (reference sequence). The trim removed 7 bases at V and 6 bases at J, leaving 8 bases unmatched. The full variable domain, in which reference TRBV19 and TRBJ1-5 provide the parts outside the CDR3, is DGGITQSPKYLFRKEGQNVTLSCEQNLNHDAMYWYRQDPGQGLRLIYYSQIVNDFQKGDIAEGYSVSREKKESFPLTVTSAQKNPTAFYLCASKPVTGAQPQHFGDGTRLSIL.

This clonotype was counted at least ten times. The chain is built from TRBV15 and TRBJ2-7; TRBD1 matches 8 bases. The J segment lost 4 bases and the V segment lost 0 bases, leaving 5 bases of the junction unmatched. The CDR3 totals 15 residues. Germline CDR1 and CDR2: LNHNV and YYDKDF (reference sequence). CDR3: CATSREKTGAYEQYF. CDR3 nucleotides: TGTGCCACCAGCAGAGAAAAGACAGGGGCTTACGAGCAGTACTTC.

The CDR3 DNA sequence: TGTGCCAGCAGCCAAGATCTCAGGACAGGGTTTAATGAGCAGTTCTTC. As protein: CASSQDLRTGFNEQFF. The V gene is TRBV14, the J gene TRBJ2-1, with 8 bases aligning to TRBD1. With V trimmed by 0 bases and J by 7 bases, 8 bases remained unmatched. The CDR3 runs 16 residues. CDR1 is SGHDN, CDR2 FVKESK, per germline.

This clonotype was seen more than once but under ten times. The rearrangement links TRBV4-3 to TRBJ2-1; D ambiguous. The germline CDR1 and CDR2 sequences are LGHNA and YSLEER. The CDR3 consists of 17 residues. V dropped 0 bases and J dropped 0 bases, with 12 bases sitting between them. The chain's CDR3 is CASSQDGPFSSYNEQFF. The DNA of the CDR3 is TGCGCCAGCAGCCAAGATGGGCCGTTCAGCTCCTACAATGAGCAGTTCTTC.

This chain connects TRBV20-1 to TRBJ1-1; a weak D match, TRBD1 (5 bases). Trimming stripped 4 bases from V and 1 base from J, with 10 bases between. Germline CDR1 is DFQATT and CDR2 is SNEGSKA (reference sequence). The CDR3 extends over 13 amino acids. Here the CDR3 reads CSANAGTNTEAFF. The CDR3 nucleotides are TGCAGTGCTAATGCCGGGACGAACACTGAAGCTTTCTTT.

The chain joins TRBV7-2 to TRBJ1-2; D possibly corresponds to TRBD1 (5 bases). V was clipped by 4 bases and J by 4 bases, with 16 bases between them. Per germline, CDR1 SGHTA and CDR2 FQGNSA. This CDR3 contains 15 residues. The CDR3: CASSYGGRNLYGYTF. The CDR3 DNA sequence: TGTGCCAGCAGCTATGGGGGACGTAATCTCTATGGCTACACCTTC.

The V call is TRBV29-1, the J call TRBJ2-5, with TRBD1 matching 8 bases. Unmatched junction bases numbered 0, after V lost 0 bases and J lost 9 bases. CDR1 and CDR2 from the germline V gene are SQVTM and ANQGSEA. The CDR3 contains 11 residues. The CDR3, as DNA: TGCAGCGTTGAAGAGGGACAGGCCCAGTACTTC. Protein sequence: CSVEEGQAQYF.

The chain is built from TRBV11-3 and TRBJ2-3; D unresolved. Between the trimmed V and J ends, which lost 3 bases and 6 bases, there was a span of 16 bases. The CDR3 totals 15 residues. Germline V gene data show CDR1 as SGHNT and CDR2 as YENEEA. The CDR3 sequence is CASSLGKDHVDTQYF. The CDR3 region has the DNA TGTGCCAGCAGCTTGGGCAAAGATCATGTGGATACGCAGTATTTT.

This clonotype occurred a few times. The chain joins TRBV1 to TRBJ1-5. TRBV1 is reported as a pseudogene. The CDR3 length is 18 residues. CDR3 sequence: CTSSQEGGGKRGNQPQHF. For the CDR3, the DNA is TGCACCAGCAGCCAAGAAGGTGGAGGGAAAAGGGGCAATCAGCCCCAGCATTTT.

This chain's CDR3 is CASSESSGVGQGARYNQPQHF. As DNA, the CDR3 is TGCGCCAGCAGTGAGTCCTCTGGGGTAGGACAGGGTGCCCGATACAATCAGCCCCAGCATTTT. The rearrangement joins TRBV10-1 to TRBJ1-5; 8 nucleotides agree with TRBD1. The CDR3 extends over 21 amino acids. Trimming removed 0 bases from V and 3 bases from J; junction bases left unmatched: 19. CDR1 and CDR2 from the germline V gene are WNHNN and SYGVQD (reference sequence).

V and J are TRBV4-2 and TRBJ1-1, with 9 bases aligning to TRBD1. The V and J ends lost 4 bases and 1 base, in that order; junction bases with no gene match: 4. Germline CDR1 and CDR2: LGHNA and YNFKEQ. CDR3 size: 15 residues. DNA for the CDR3: TGTGCCAGCAGCCTCCAGACAGGGGGGAACACTGAAGCTTTCTTT. Translating it yields CASSLQTGGNTEAFF.

This clonotype has more than one count but fewer than ten. The rearrangement joins TRBV7-2 to TRBJ1-2; possibly TRBD1 for D (5 bases). In germline, CDR1 is SGHTA, CDR2 FQGNSA. This CDR3 comprises 16 residues. V was shortened by 5 bases and J by 0 bases, with 16 bases between the two germline ends. DNA of the CDR3: TGTGCCAGCAGCATCCGGGGCGGGATCTCTAACTATGGCTACACCTTC. This sequence encodes CASSIRGGISNYGYTF.

The J gene is TRBJ2-7, the V gene TRBV7-6; 9 bases map to TRBD1. J lost 3 bases, V lost 5 bases, and 8 bases had no gene match. Germline loops: CDR1 SGHVS, CDR2 FNYEAQ. The CDR3 extends over 15 amino acids. CDR3 DNA sequence: TGTGCCAGCAGCAGAGGGACAGGGATTCTCTACGAGCAGTACTTC. It translates to CASSRGTGILYEQYF.

This chain links TRBV11-2 with TRBJ2-4; D unclear. Germline V gives CDR1 SGHAT, CDR2 FQNNGV. Deletions cut 3 bases from V and 3 bases from J, with 6 bases between. The CDR3 length is 13 residues. CDR3 loop: CASSLESKNIQYF. The CDR3 DNA reads TGTGCCAGCAGCTTGGAGAGCAAAAACATTCAGTACTTC.

This clonotype was detected a few times. The genes are TRBV5-1 and TRBJ1-2; D is perhaps TRBD1 (6 bases). The CDR3 has 12 amino acids. V lost 4 bases, J lost 5 bases, and 9 bases lay in between. Germline CDR1 is SGHRS and CDR2 is YFSETQ. CDR3 sequence reads: CASSTRGYGYTF. CDR3 nucleotide sequence: TGCGCCAGCAGCACCAGGGGTTATGGCTACACCTTC.

CDR3 DNA: TGCAGAGTAGGGGGCGGCTATGGCTACACCTTC. Translation gives CRVGGGYGYTF. The gene calls are TRBV20-1 and TRBJ1-2, with 7 bases lining up with TRBD1. The CDR3 has 11 residues. Germline CDR1 and CDR2: DFQATT and SNEGSKA (reference sequence).

The sample holds many counts of this clonotype. This chain joins TRBV9 and TRBJ2-7, with D perhaps matching TRBD1 (6 bases). The CDR3 extends over 14 amino acids. Trimming took 0 bases from V and 5 from J, leaving 12 bases between them. Germline V lookup: CDR1 SGDLS, CDR2 YYNGEE. CDR3 DNA sequence: TGTGCCAGCAGCGTAGGGTCACAGGGAAACGAGCAGTACTTC. The encoded protein is CASSVGSQGNEQYF.

In this sample, this clonotype turned up a few times. This chain connects TRBV4-1 to TRBJ1-1; no clear D. Germline lookup yields CDR1 MGHRA and CDR2 YSYEKL. The CDR3 totals 14 residues. V was shortened by 6 bases and J by 4 bases, with 15 bases between the two germline ends. CDR3 sequence (DNA): TGCGCCAGCAGGCCTATTGGGGTACGCACTGAAGCTTTCTTT. Translated: CASRPIGVRTEAFF.

V is TRBV6-2 or TRBV6-3 and J is TRBJ2-5, with D maybe TRBD2 (6 bases). Germline-derived CDR1 and CDR2 are MNHEY and SVGEGT. The V end lost 2 bases, the J end lost 1 base, and 14 bases lay between the germline ends. The CDR3 sequence is 16 residues long. CDR3 amino acids: CASSYDEGTVQETQYF. In DNA form, the CDR3 reads TGTGCCAGCAGTTACGACGAAGGGACTGTCCAAGAGACCCAGTACTTC.